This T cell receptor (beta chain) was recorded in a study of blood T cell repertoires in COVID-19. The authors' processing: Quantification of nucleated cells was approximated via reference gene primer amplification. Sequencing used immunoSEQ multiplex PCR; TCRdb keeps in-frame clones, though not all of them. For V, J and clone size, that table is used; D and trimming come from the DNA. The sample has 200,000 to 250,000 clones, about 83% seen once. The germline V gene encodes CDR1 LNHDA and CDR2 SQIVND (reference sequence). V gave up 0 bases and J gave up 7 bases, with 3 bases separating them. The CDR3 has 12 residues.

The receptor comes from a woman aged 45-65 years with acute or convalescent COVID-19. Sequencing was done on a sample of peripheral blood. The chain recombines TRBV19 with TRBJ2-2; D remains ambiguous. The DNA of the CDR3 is TGTGCCAGTAGTATAGATTACGGGGAGCTGTTTTTT. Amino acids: CASSIDYGELFF.